The next 30 T cell receptor beta chains were all read from a single sample in a study of cytomegalovirus exposure and HLA in healthy donors. Only in-frame clones appear in the TCRdb table, and some are missing; sequencing was by immunoSEQ multiplex PCR. The sample comprises about 120,000 clones, over 65% of which are singletons, and 2.1% rests with the top ten. Sequences were obtained from PBMCs. The receptors stem from a woman in her 30s in good health and CMV-seronegative.

The chain combines TRBV4-1 with TRBJ2-5; 8 nucleotides align to TRBD2. The CDR3 consists of 14 residues. The V segment lost 1 base and the J segment 5 bases; nucleotides outside the gene matches: 3. Germline CDR1 MGHRA, CDR2 YSYEKL. DNA for the CDR3: TGCGCCAGCAGCCAAGGACTAGCGTCCGAGACCCAGTACTTC. Its protein product is CASSQGLASETQYF.

V is TRBV4-2 and J is TRBJ2-3; D remains unclear. Trimming removed 4 bases at V and 2 bases at J, with 10 bases between. The CDR3 consists of 14 residues. Germline-derived CDR1 and CDR2 are LGHNA and YNFKEQ. CDR3 amino acids: CASSPHGSTDTQYF. The CDR3 bases are TGTGCCAGCAGCCCCCACGGGTCCACAGATACGCAGTATTTT.

V gene TRBV2 combines with J gene TRBJ2-7, with 12 bases that match TRBD1. There are 18 residues in the CDR3. Germline CDR1 reads SNHLY; CDR2 reads FYNNEI. J was trimmed by 0 bases and V by 6 bases; bases with no gene match: 12. The CDR3: CASSYLGQGAKTSYEQYF. Here the CDR3 DNA reads TGTGCCAGCAGCTACTTGGGACAGGGGGCGAAAACCTCCTACGAGCAGTACTTC.

This chain connects TRBV7-6 to TRBJ1-3, with TRBD1 identical over 7 bases. The CDR3 extends over 15 amino acids. Looked up from germline, CDR1 is SGHVS and CDR2 is FNYEAQ. After removal of 4 bases from V and 0 bases from J, the junction contained 3 bases not matched to a gene. CDR3: CASSSGQHSGNTIYF. The CDR3 coding sequence is TGTGCCAGCAGCTCGGGACAGCACTCTGGAAACACCATATATTTT.

The chain joins TRBV12-5 to TRBJ2-2, with 9 bases matching TRBD1. V lost 6 bases, J lost 4 bases, and 12 bases stayed unmatched. Germline CDR1 and CDR2: LGHNT and FRNRAP. This CDR3 comprises 17 residues. CDR3 in DNA: TGTGCTAGTGGCCCCCTGCTCGGGGACAGGGCCACCGGGGAGCTGTTTTTT. Protein: CASGPLLGDRATGELFF.

The chain links TRBV9 to TRBJ1-2; 9 bases are a match to TRBD1. Germline V gene lookup returns CDR1 SGDLS and CDR2 YYNGEE. The J segment lost 7 bases and the V segment lost 4 bases, leaving 8 bases of the junction unmatched. This CDR3 contains 14 residues. CDR3 bases: TGTGCCAGCAGCCTCGGACAGGGGATGGGTGGCTACACCTTC. This codes for CASSLGQGMGGYTF.

The chain employs TRBV18 and TRBJ2-2, with a weak D call TRBD1 (6 bases). Germline loops: CDR1 KGHSH, CDR2 LQKENI. V was clipped by 3 bases and J by 10 bases, with 15 bases between them. The CDR3 is 14 residues long. Here the CDR3 reads CASSPGAASEELFF. The CDR3, as DNA: TGTGCCAGCTCACCGGGGGCTGCGAGCGAGGAGCTGTTTTTT.

The J gene is TRBJ2-1, the V gene TRBV7-2; 10 positions match TRBD2. This CDR3 is 16 amino acids long. V dropped 4 bases and J dropped 4; count of bases not matched to a gene: 7. Looked up from germline, CDR1 is SGHTA and CDR2 is FQGNSA. The CDR3 bases are TGTGCCAGCAGCTCAGAGGGGACTAGCGTATACAATGAGCAGTTCTTC. It translates to CASSSEGTSVYNEQFF.

The chain links TRBV6-5 to TRBJ1-2, with TRBD1 as a possible D gene (5 bases). Per germline, CDR1 MNHEY and CDR2 SVGAGI. Trimming shortened V by 2 bases and J by 6 bases, and 13 bases separated the two germline ends. The CDR3 is 14 residues long. CDR3 amino acids: CASSYSGSGHGYTF. CDR3 in DNA: TGTGCCAGCAGTTACAGTGGGTCAGGGCATGGCTACACCTTC.

The chain joins TRBV18 to TRBJ2-7; D is ambiguous. The germline V gene has CDR1 KGHSH and CDR2 LQKENI. The CDR3 contains 14 residues. With 1 base removed from V and 0 bases from J, the gap between germline ends came to 7 bases. CDR3 coding DNA: TGTGCCAGCTCACCACGGCGGTCCTCCTACGAGCAGTACTTC. This sequence encodes CASSPRRSSYEQYF.

This clone was seen a few times. The genes are TRBV5-4 and TRBJ2-1; TRBD2 matches 8 bases. The germline V gene encodes CDR1 SGHNT and CDR2 YYREEE (reference sequence). J lost 7 bases, V lost 2 bases, and 5 bases had no gene match. The length of the CDR3 is 14 residues. CDR3 sequence (DNA): TGTGCCAGCAGCTTACGACTAGCGCCTAATGAGCAGTTCTTC. It yields the protein CASSLRLAPNEQFF.

This chain joins TRBV9 and TRBJ2-2; TRBD1 agrees at 7 bases. Germline CDR1 SGDLS, CDR2 YYNGEE. V gave up 0 bases and J gave up 2 bases; unmatched junction bases: 4. The CDR3 covers 16 residues. The CDR3 is CASSVEGQSNTGELFF. CDR3 in DNA: TGTGCCAGCAGCGTAGAGGGACAGAGTAACACCGGGGAGCTGTTTTTT.

This rearrangement joins TRBV18 to TRBJ2-7, with TRBD1 matching 8 bases. CDR1 and CDR2 from the germline V gene are KGHSH and LQKENI. The junction had 6 bases not matched to a gene; V was cut back by 3 bases and J by 5 bases. This CDR3 spans 14 amino acids. The CDR3: CASSPRDRGDEQYF. The CDR3 region has the DNA TGTGCCAGCTCACCTCGAGACAGGGGTGACGAGCAGTACTTC.

The CDR3 coding sequence is TGTGCCAGCATGGAGGACGCTGGGGACACTGAAGCTTTCTTT. Translating it yields CASMEDAGDTEAFF. This chain connects TRBV6-5 to TRBJ1-1; D not resolved. V was trimmed by 7 bases and J by 3 bases, leaving 15 bases between them. Germline CDR1 is MNHEY and CDR2 is SVGAGI. The CDR3 covers 14 residues.

This clone has just one count. The rearrangement links TRBV11-2 to TRBJ2-7; TRBD1 aligns across 7 bases. Germline trimming cut 3 bases from V and 4 bases from J; bases unmatched to any gene: 3. CDR1 SGHAT and CDR2 FQNNGV come from the germline V gene. This CDR3 comprises 13 residues. For the CDR3, the DNA is TGTGCCAGCAGCTTCGACAGGGATTACGAGCAGTACTTC. It yields the protein CASSFDRDYEQYF. The complete variable domain, with remaining parts taken from reference TRBV11-2 and TRBJ2-7, reads EAGVAQSPRYKIIEKRQSVAFWCNPISGHATLYWYQQILGQGPKLLIQFQNNGVVDDSQLPKDRFSAERLKGVDSTLKIQPAKLEDSAVYLCASSFDRDYEQYFGPGTRLTVT.

The chain recombines TRBV6-1 with TRBJ1-1; unclear D gene. Germline V gene sequence: CDR1 MNHNS, CDR2 SASEGT. V dropped 2 bases and J dropped 1 base, with 11 bases sitting between them. This CDR3 spans 15 amino acids. The CDR3 is CASSELAMWNTEAFF. The DNA of the CDR3 is TGTGCCAGCAGTGAACTAGCTATGTGGAACACTGAAGCTTTCTTT.

The gene calls are TRBV10-1 and TRBJ1-1, with D possibly being TRBD1 (5 bases). The CDR3 contains 16 residues. V was pared by 0 bases and J by 2 bases, with 13 bases between. CDR1 WNHNN and CDR2 SYGVQD come from the germline V gene (reference sequence). The CDR3 sequence is CASSESKVRDNTEAFF. In DNA form, the CDR3 reads TGCGCCAGCAGTGAGTCGAAGGTCAGGGATAACACTGAAGCTTTCTTT.

This chain joins TRBV7-9 and TRBJ2-5; TRBD1 agrees at 11 bases. J lost 5 bases, V lost 4 bases, and 15 bases had no gene match. The CDR3 is 18 amino acids. Germline CDR1 is SEHNR and CDR2 is FQNEAQ (reference sequence). Written as DNA, the CDR3 is TGTGCCAGCAGCTATCGGGGTTCCCCGGGACAGGGGGGGGAGACCCAGTACTTC. It encodes CASSYRGSPGQGGETQYF.

The rearrangement uses TRBV30 and TRBJ1-1; TRBD1 agrees at 8 bases. This CDR3 contains 14 residues. Germline loops: CDR1 GTSNPN, CDR2 SVGIG (reference sequence). Germline trimming cut 3 bases from V and 4 bases from J; bases unmatched to any gene: 7. The CDR3 protein is CAWRLQGGITEAFF. CDR3 coding DNA: TGTGCCTGGAGGCTACAGGGGGGAATCACTGAAGCTTTCTTT.

The chain uses TRBV19 and TRBJ1-2, with a tentative D call TRBD1 (5 bases). The CDR3 is 12 amino acids. Trimming took off 7 bases at V and 4 bases at J, with 10 bases between the two ends. Germline loops: CDR1 LNHDA, CDR2 SQIVND (reference sequence). The CDR3 protein is CASTTASYGYTF. In nucleotides, the CDR3 is TGTGCCAGTACGACAGCCAGCTATGGCTACACCTTC.

The chain couples TRBV4-2 to TRBJ1-6; 9 bases line up with TRBD1. The germline V gene has CDR1 LGHNA and CDR2 YNFKEQ. J lost 7 bases, V lost 2 bases, and 6 bases had no gene match. The CDR3 has 16 residues. DNA for the CDR3: TGTGCCAGCAGCCAAATGACAGGGGGTGGGAATTCACCCCTCCACTTT. It yields the protein CASSQMTGGGNSPLHF.

The CDR3 here is CASSLDIRVGTEAFF. CDR3 bases: TGCGCCAGCAGCTTGGATATCAGGGTAGGGACTGAAGCTTTCTTT. The gene calls are TRBV5-1 and TRBJ1-1, with D perhaps TRBD1 (5 bases). The V gene lost 0 bases and the J gene lost 5 bases, with 14 bases spanning the gap. The CDR3 runs 15 residues. The germline CDR1 and CDR2 sequences are SGHRS and YFSETQ.

This clone was seen only a few times. V and J are TRBV18 and TRBJ1-6; TRBD1 agrees at 8 bases. Germline assignment: CDR1 KGHSH and CDR2 LQKENI. CDR3 length: 14 residues. J lost 9 bases, V lost 3 bases, and 4 bases had no gene match. The CDR3 DNA follows: TGTGCCAGCTCACCCGGGACAGGAAGTTCACCCCTCCACTTT. Translated: CASSPGTGSSPLHF.

The chain links TRBV6-6 to TRBJ1-5; D remains unclear. The CDR3 contains 15 residues. CDR1 MNHNY and CDR2 SVGAGI come from the germline V gene (reference sequence). V lost 0 bases, J lost 4 bases, and 10 bases lay in between. CDR3 in amino acids: CASSYSISQNQPQHF. The CDR3 DNA is TGTGCCAGCAGTTACTCGATTTCTCAGAATCAGCCCCAGCATTTT.

V usage is TRBV7-9 and J usage is TRBJ2-1; 8 positions agree with TRBD2. The CDR3 is 17 residues long. V lost 5 bases to trimming and J lost 4 bases; unmatched junction nucleotides: 13. Germline CDR1 reads SEHNR; CDR2 reads FQNEAQ (reference sequence). The CDR3 DNA sequence: TGTGCCAGCAGCCCCAGACTCGTAGCGGGGATATACAATGAGCAGTTCTTC. Amino acids: CASSPRLVAGIYNEQFF.

V is TRBV12-5 and J is TRBJ1-1, with TRBD1 identical over 7 bases. This CDR3 spans 15 amino acids. The J segment lost 4 bases and the V segment lost 7 bases, leaving 12 bases of the junction unmatched. Germline lookup yields CDR1 LGHNT and CDR2 FRNRAP. CDR3 protein: CASAPPRGRTTEAFF. In nucleotides, the CDR3 is TGTGCTAGTGCCCCACCGAGGGGGCGGACCACTGAAGCTTTCTTT.

The rearrangement uses TRBV6-1 and TRBJ1-1; 10 bases line up with TRBD1. Germline values: CDR1 MNHNS, CDR2 SASEGT. The CDR3 spans 15 residues. V shed 4 bases, J shed 5 bases, and the junction held 7 bases outside the gene matches. The chain's CDR3 is CASSARQGARTEAFF. CDR3 bases: TGTGCCAGCAGTGCGAGACAGGGGGCGCGTACTGAAGCTTTCTTT.

This chain joins TRBV11-2 and TRBJ1-1; D not certain. Trimming shortened V by 5 bases and J by 1 base, and 11 bases separated the two germline ends. From germline, CDR1 is SGHAT and CDR2 FQNNGV. This CDR3 spans 14 amino acids. The CDR3 DNA is TGTGCCAGCAGCCCTTTAGGAGGGAACACTGAAGCTTTCTTT. It is translated as CASSPLGGNTEAFF.

This clone turned up a few times. The chain recombines TRBV7-8 with TRBJ2-2; D is unresolved. Germline values: CDR1 SGHVS, CDR2 FQNEAQ. This CDR3 spans 12 amino acids. The V end was cut by 5 bases, the J end by 6 bases, with 7 bases between. This chain's CDR3 is CASSSESGELFF. The CDR3 DNA reads TGTGCCAGCAGCAGCGAGTCCGGGGAGCTGTTTTTT.

The rearrangement uses TRBV10-3 and TRBJ2-5; 7 bases agree with TRBD2. The CDR3 runs 15 residues. With 4 bases clipped from V and 1 base from J, the junction kept 6 bases outside the gene matches. CDR1 and CDR2 from the germline V gene are ENHRY and SYGVKD. The CDR3, as DNA: TGTGCCATCAGTGCTATCGCTAGCGGCCAAGAGACCCAGTACTTC. The encoded protein is CAISAIASGQETQYF.